Shown below are 16 T cell receptor beta chains from a single sample sequenced in a study of CD8+ T cells in alopecia areata. Extraction and reverse transcription of RNA yielded cDNA as the sequencing template. Here immunoSEQ multiplex PCR was the method, and the copy in TCRdb shows in-frame clones only, minus some. Among about 180,000 clones listed, roughly 60% were seen once. Treatment defined: oral pan-JAK inhibitor, 5-10 mg twice daily. Here the sequenced sample was CD4+ T cells sorted from blood, taken at roughly week 58, from a patient treated with tofacitinib. The receptors were gathered from a human donor with alopecia areata.

This clone was found a few times. The gene calls are TRBV2 and TRBJ2-4; possible D gene TRBD1, 6 bases. This CDR3 is built from 13 residues. Trimming took 1 base from V and 8 from J, leaving 9 bases between them. Germline V gives CDR1 SNHLY, CDR2 FYNNEI. The CDR3 DNA is TGTGCCAGCAGTGAAGTGCAGGGGCACATTCAGTACTTC. Translated, it gives CASSEVQGHIQYF.

There are a few counts of this clone. The chain has TRBV29-1 and TRBJ2-7; D might be TRBD2 (6 bases). The CDR3 is 13 residues long. Trimming took 8 bases from V and 7 from J, leaving 21 bases between them. Germline CDR1 is SQVTM and CDR2 is ANQGSEA. DNA for the CDR3: TGCAGCTTCCTCCTCCGGGACTTGGGGGAGCAGTACTTC. It translates to CSFLLRDLGEQYF.

The chain is built from TRBV29-1 and TRBJ1-3; tentatively, D is TRBD1 (5 bases). The CDR3 has 13 residues. Germline assignment: CDR1 SQVTM and CDR2 ANQGSEA. V lost 0 bases, J lost 3 bases, and 6 bases lay in between. CDR3 nucleotide sequence: TGCAGCGTTGAAGAACAGGTTGGAAACACCATATATTTT. Translated: CSVEEQVGNTIYF.

V and J are TRBV7-2 and TRBJ1-6; TRBD1 is a possible D gene (5 bases). V shed 5 bases and J shed 6 bases, with 14 bases lying between them. Looked up from germline, CDR1 is SGHTA and CDR2 is FQGNSA. The CDR3 contains 15 residues. CDR3 DNA: TGTGCCAGCAGCGCACCGGGACGTAGTAATTCACCCCTCCACTTT. Its protein is CASSAPGRSNSPLHF.

The V call is TRBV29-1, the J call TRBJ2-7; 10 positions match TRBD1. The CDR3 runs 13 residues. Germline CDR1 reads SQVTM; CDR2 reads ANQGSEA. J lost 3 bases, V lost 5 bases, and 4 bases had no gene match. CDR3 protein: CSVRQGAIYEQYF. The CDR3, as DNA: TGCAGCGTTAGACAGGGGGCGATCTACGAGCAGTACTTC.

This sequence joins TRBV9 and TRBJ1-2; D gene unclear. The CDR3 runs 11 residues. Germline V gives CDR1 SGDLS, CDR2 YYNGEE. The germline V and J ends were trimmed by 4 bases and 4 bases, with 5 bases remaining between them. The CDR3 DNA sequence: TGTGCCAGCAGCCCCAGCTATGGCTACACCTTC. The encoded protein is CASSPSYGYTF.

V and J are TRBV12-5 and TRBJ2-5, with 8 bases that match TRBD2. Germline V lookup: CDR1 LGHNT, CDR2 FRNRAP. The CDR3 covers 15 residues. The V and J ends lost 2 bases and 5 bases, in that order; junction bases with no gene match: 7. CDR3: CASGLFRGGWETQYF. The CDR3 bases are TGTGCTAGTGGTTTGTTCCGGGGGGGCTGGGAGACCCAGTACTTC.

The V and J genes are TRBV29-1 and TRBJ2-1; TRBD1 matches at 7 bases. Germline CDR1 reads SQVTM; CDR2 reads ANQGSEA. Trimming removed 4 bases from V and 11 bases from J; junction bases left unmatched: 11. The CDR3 covers 13 residues. CDR3 residues: CSVGLRLDRKQFF. For the CDR3, the DNA is TGCAGCGTTGGCTTGCGGTTGGACAGGAAGCAGTTCTTC.

The J gene is TRBJ1-3, the V gene TRBV29-1, with D uncertain. The ends were cut back, 4 bases at V and 3 bases at J, with 10 bases in the middle. The CDR3 has 13 residues. The germline V gene encodes CDR1 SQVTM and CDR2 ANQGSEA. Here the CDR3 DNA reads TGCAGCGTTGCCAAGGGAGGTGGAAACACCATATATTTT. Protein: CSVAKGGGNTIYF.

In this sample, this clone turned up a few times. The chain carries TRBV4-1 and TRBJ1-1, with 9 bases lining up with TRBD1. Germline trimming cut 1 base from V and 6 bases from J; bases unmatched to any gene: 9. The CDR3 loop spans 16 amino acids. Germline CDR1 reads MGHRA; CDR2 reads YSYEKL. CDR3 DNA sequence: TGCGCCAGCAGCCAAGTCCCGGGACAGGGATCCCCTGAAGCTTTCTTT. Translation: CASSQVPGQGSPEAFF.

The genes are TRBV30 and TRBJ1-2, with unresolved D. Germline CDR1 reads GTSNPN; CDR2 reads SVGIG (reference sequence). The CDR3 has 13 amino acids. Trimming removed 2 bases at V and 8 bases at J, with 15 bases between. CDR3 protein: CAWSTPPLYGYTF. CDR3 sequence (DNA): TGTGCCTGGAGTACCCCGCCTCTTTACGGCTACACCTTC.

CDR3 coding DNA: TGTGCCAGCAGGGTTAACCGGGCGAGGGAAAAACTGTTTTTT. Its translation is CASRVNRAREKLFF. V usage is TRBV6-5 and J usage is TRBJ1-4; no definite D call. Trimming stripped 6 bases from V and 8 bases from J, with 16 bases between. The CDR3 has 14 amino acids. Germline CDR1 reads MNHEY; CDR2 reads SVGAGI.

This clone was recorded a few times. The chain links TRBV5-6 to TRBJ2-3, with D possibly being TRBD1 (6 bases). The CDR3 is 14 amino acids. Trimming stripped 6 bases from V and 6 bases from J, with 17 bases between. Per germline, CDR1 SGHDT and CDR2 YYEEEE. The CDR3 region has the DNA TGTGCCAGCAATCCCCCAGGGGCCTGGGATACGCAGTATTTT. It is translated as CASNPPGAWDTQYF.

The gene calls are TRBV5-6 and TRBJ2-2; D is unclear. Germline V gives CDR1 SGHDT, CDR2 YYEEEE. The CDR3 totals 15 residues. V dropped 2 bases and J dropped 3 bases, with 11 bases sitting between them. The CDR3 sequence is CASSFRDGYTGELFF. The CDR3 DNA sequence: TGTGCCAGCAGCTTCCGAGACGGATACACCGGGGAGCTGTTTTTT. The whole variable domain, filled in from reference TRBV5-6 and TRBJ2-2, reads DAGVTQSPTHLIKTRGQQVTLRCSPKSGHDTVSWYQQALGQGPQFIFQYYEEEERQRGNFPDRFSGHQFPNYSSELNVNALLLGDSALYLCASSFRDGYTGELFFGEGSRLTVL.

With respect to this clone: Other DNA sequences from this sample encode an identical CDR3 as well. The V and J genes are TRBV20-1 and TRBJ2-7; possibly TRBD1 for D (5 bases). This CDR3 region has 11 residues. The V end was cut by 6 bases, the J end by 3 bases, with 9 bases between. Germline values: CDR1 DFQATT, CDR2 SNEGSKA (reference sequence). Here the CDR3 reads CSARQSYEQYF. CDR3 DNA sequence: TGCAGTGCCCGACAGAGCTACGAGCAGTACTTC.

This clone was detected a few times. The gene calls are TRBV2 and TRBJ1-1; D might be TRBD1 (5 bases). The CDR3 totals 12 residues. Trimming removed 11 bases at V and 3 bases at J, with 13 bases between. Germline V gene lookup returns CDR1 SNHLY and CDR2 FYNNEI. CDR3 DNA sequence: TGTGCCGCACTCGGAGGGGACACTGAAGCTTTCTTT. It yields the protein CAALGGDTEAFF.